The rows below give T cell receptor beta chains drawn from one sample of a study of OX40 agonist ivuxolimab in advanced cancers. Assay: immunoSEQ multiplex PCR; the TCRdb copy retains only in-frame clones and omits some. This table has roughly 40,000 clones, about nine tenths appearing once. The sample in question was CD4+ or CD8+ T cells sorted from blood, obtained in a trial of the OX40 agonist ivuxolimab. These receptors were taken from an adult with an advanced solid tumor such as melanoma, head and neck, liver or kidney cancer. Both conserved end residues are part of each CDR3. Each record gives: V gene, J gene, clone size, D gene, CDR3 DNA, CDR3 protein. A D gene is named only where the DNA matches it firmly. Where a row states a size, it is once, few, many or the class of an expanded clone; other rows omit it.

TRBV30	TRBJ1-4	NA	TRBD1	TGTGCCTGGTCGGGACAGAAACATGAAAAACTGTTTTTT	CAWSGQKHEKLFF
TRBV11-3	TRBJ2-7	NA	NA	TGTGCCAGCACCCATCCTGACAGGAGGGATGGGTGGTACGAGCAGTACTTC	CASTHPDRRDGWYEQYF
TRBV5-4	TRBJ2-7	NA	NA	TGTGCCAGCAGCCGGGACAACTACGAGCAGTACTTC	CASSRDNYEQYF
TRBV4-2	TRBJ1-4	NA	NA	TGTGCCAGCAGCCCTATCGAGGGGGAAAAACTGTTTTTT	CASSPIEGEKLFF
TRBV5-6	TRBJ1-3	NA	NA	TGTGCCAGCAGCTTGGTTGGAAACACCATATATTTT	CASSLVGNTIYF
TRBV27	TRBJ2-7	NA	NA	TGTGCCAGCAGATTAGGTAGAACCTACGAGCAGTACTTC	CASRLGRTYEQYF
TRBV5-4	TRBJ2-1	once	NA	TGTGCCAGCAGCTTGGGGACCCTCTCCCTTAACAATGAGCAGTTCTTC	CASSLGTLSLNNEQFF
TRBV28	TRBJ1-2	NA	NA	TGTGCCAGCAGTTTATCTATAGCTCCCGGGACCTATGGCTACACCTTC	CASSLSIAPGTYGYTF
TRBV7-6	TRBJ2-7	NA	TRBD2	TGTGCCAGCAGCTCCAAAGCGGGAGGGCCGACCTACGAGCAGTACTTC	CASSSKAGGPTYEQYF
TRBV18	TRBJ1-2	NA	NA	TGTGCCAGCTCACCCGGACAGTACTATGGCTACACCTTC	CASSPGQYYGYTF
TRBV6-6	TRBJ2-5	NA	NA	TGTGCCAGCAACAGGGCCAGGGGAGAGACCCAGTACTTC	CASNRARGETQYF
TRBV28	TRBJ2-2	NA	TRBD2	TGTGCCAGCAGTTTACCCCAACTAGCGGGGGACACCGGGGAGCTGTTTTTT	CASSLPQLAGDTGELFF
TRBV6-1	TRBJ2-2	NA	TRBD1	TGTGCCAGCATCCGGGACAGGGCCCCCGGGGAGCTGTTTTTT	CASIRDRAPGELFF
TRBV5-4	TRBJ2-3	NA	TRBD1	TGTGCCAGCAGCACAACGACAGGGCCCACAGATACGCAGTATTTT	CASSTTTGPTDTQYF
TRBV5-6	TRBJ2-1	NA	NA	TGTGCCAGCAGCTTGCCAGGGGGGTACAATGAGCAGTTCTTC	CASSLPGGYNEQFF
TRBV5-4	TRBJ2-7	NA	TRBD2	TGTGCCAGCAGTCTTGAGCGGGAGGGCTACGAGCAGTACTTC	CASSLEREGYEQYF
TRBV16	TRBJ2-7	NA	TRBD1	TGTGCCAGCAGCCAATTCGACAGGGTCAGCTCCTACGAGCAGTACTTC	CASSQFDRVSSYEQYF
TRBV28	TRBJ1-2	NA	NA	TGCGCCGTCGGGCCTTACTATGGCTACACCTTC	CAVGPYYGYTF
TRBV19	TRBJ1-5	NA	NA	TGTGCCAGTAGGTCACGAGGGCAGGGGAGCAATCAGCCCCAGCATTTT	CASRSRGQGSNQPQHF
TRBV19	TRBJ2-5	NA	TRBD1	TGTGCCAGTAGTACTCGACAGGGGGCTCAAGAGACCCAGTACTTC	CASSTRQGAQETQYF
TRBV30	TRBJ2-1	NA	NA	TGTGCCTGGGGAGGGGGCGTGTACAATGAGCAGTTCTTC	CAWGGGVYNEQFF
TRBV5-3	TRBJ2-3	NA	TRBD2	TGTGCCAGAAGCTTGGGACTAGCATCGGATACGCAGTATTTT	CARSLGLASDTQYF
TRBV5-1	TRBJ2-1	NA	NA	TGCGCCAGCAGGCGAAACAGGGAAATGAACAATGAGCAGTTCTTC	CASRRNREMNNEQFF
TRBV12-5	TRBJ2-5	NA	TRBD2	TGTGCTAGTGGTTTGACCCGAACCGGACTAGCAGGGGAGACCCAGTACTTC	CASGLTRTGLAGETQYF
TRBV5-4	TRBJ2-5	NA	TRBD2	TGTGCCAGCAGCTTGGTGTTAGCGGGAGAGGGGGGGGAGACCCAGTACTTC	CASSLVLAGEGGETQYF
TRBV2	TRBJ2-2	NA	NA	TGTGCCAGCACTCAAGGGGCCTACACCGGGGAGCTGTTTTTT	CASTQGAYTGELFF
TRBV5-1	TRBJ2-5	NA	TRBD1	TGCGCCAGCAGCTTGGAGACAGGGGGGACCCAGTACTTC	CASSLETGGTQYF
TRBV7-3	TRBJ1-1	once	NA	TGTGCCAGCAGCTTGGATCGGTCCCGGGTGAACACTGAAGCTTTCTTT	CASSLDRSRVNTEAFF
TRBV5-5	TRBJ2-3	NA	TRBD1	TGTGCCAGCAGCTTGCGGGGACAGGGAACAGATACGCAGTATTTT	CASSLRGQGTDTQYF
TRBV27	TRBJ2-2	NA	NA	TGTGCCAGCAGTTTATCGCAGCAGCCCTCCACCGGGGAGCTGTTTTTT	CASSLSQQPSTGELFF
TRBV7-8	TRBJ2-5	once	TRBD2	TGTGCCAGCAGCTTAGGGACTAGCGGGAGTGAAGTGTGGAACTTC	CASSLGTSGSEVWNF
TRBV6-5	TRBJ1-2	NA	NA	TGTGCCAGCAGCCCCTCCGGAGGGAATAACTATGGCTACACCTTC	CASSPSGGNNYGYTF
TRBV5-4	TRBJ2-1	NA	NA	TGTGCCAGCAGCCTAGAGAGCTCCTACAATGAGCAGTTCTTC	CASSLESSYNEQFF
TRBV28	TRBJ1-4	NA	NA	TGTGCCAGTTCCTCGGGGCCTAATGAAAAACTGTTTTTT	CASSSGPNEKLFF
TRBV11-2	TRBJ1-2	once	TRBD1	TGTGCCAGCAGCTCAGACGGGACAGGGGGAAGGTATGGCTACACCTTC	CASSSDGTGGRYGYTF
TRBV9	TRBJ2-2	NA	TRBD2	TGTGCCAGCAGCGTAGAACTAGCGGGAGGGCCGGACACCGGGGAGCTGTTTTTT	CASSVELAGGPDTGELFF
TRBV11-1	TRBJ2-1	NA	NA	TGTGCCAGCAGTTCTAGACGAGGGACTTACAATGAGCAGTTCTTC	CASSSRRGTYNEQFF
TRBV5-1	TRBJ2-3	once	TRBD2	TGCGCCAGCAGCCGTATAAACGGCGGGAGAACGCAGTATTTT	CASSRINGGRTQYF
TRBV11-2	TRBJ1-2	NA	NA	TGTACCAGCAGCTTAGGGGAGAGAGGGGGAGGCTACACCTTC	CTSSLGERGGGYTF
TRBV15	TRBJ1-2	NA	NA	TGTGCCACCAGCAGAGATCGCGGGGCCTATGGCTACACCTTC	CATSRDRGAYGYTF
TRBV18	TRBJ2-1	once	NA	TGTGCCAGCTCACCCGACTCCGGACCCAATGAGCAGTTCTTC	CASSPDSGPNEQFF
TRBV28	TRBJ1-2	NA	NA	TGTGCCAGCAGTTTGAGGGGGATGGACTATGGCTACACCTTC	CASSLRGMDYGYTF
TRBV23-1	TRBJ2-1	once	NA	TGCGCCAGCAGTCCCCCAGGGGCACCTCGCAATAATGAGCAGTTCTTC	CASSPPGAPRNNEQFF
TRBV6-6	TRBJ2-5	NA	NA	TGTGCCAGCAGTTACTCGAGTAGCCAAGAGACCCAGTACTTC	CASSYSSSQETQYF
TRBV5-1	TRBJ2-2	once	NA	TGCGCCAGCAGCTTTCCAGGGGCGGTGAACACCGGGGAGCTGTTTTTT	CASSFPGAVNTGELFF
TRBV4-2	TRBJ1-2	NA	NA	TGTGCCAGCAGCCTTTGGGGCTATGGCTACACCTTC	CASSLWGYGYTF
TRBV7-2	TRBJ2-7	NA	TRBD2	TGTGCCAGCAGCCCCGGGACTAGCGGGAGCCGCTCCTACGAGCAGTACTTC	CASSPGTSGSRSYEQYF
TRBV11-2	TRBJ2-3	NA	NA	TGTGCCAGCAGCCCCCCCGACACAGATACGCAGTATTTT	CASSPPDTDTQYF
TRBV5-1	TRBJ2-1	NA	NA	TGCGCCAGCAGCTTGGCACTATCCGGCAATGAGCAGTTCTTC	CASSLALSGNEQFF
TRBV6-1	TRBJ1-3	NA	NA	TGTGCCAGCAGTCCTCGGGACCGTGGAAACACCATATATTTT	CASSPRDRGNTIYF
TRBV6-1	TRBJ2-7	NA	TRBD2	TGTGCCAGCCGGGAGGTCTACGAGCAGTACTTC	CASREVYEQYF
TRBV18	TRBJ2-2	NA	NA	TGTGCCAGCTCACCATTAGCCACAACCGCGAACACCGGGGAGCTGTTTTTT	CASSPLATTANTGELFF
TRBV28	TRBJ2-2	NA	NA	TGTGCCAGCAGGCCAGACTATGGACAGGAACCTTTTATCCGGGAGATTGACACCGGGGAGCTGTTTTTT	CASRPDYGQEPFIREIDTGELFF